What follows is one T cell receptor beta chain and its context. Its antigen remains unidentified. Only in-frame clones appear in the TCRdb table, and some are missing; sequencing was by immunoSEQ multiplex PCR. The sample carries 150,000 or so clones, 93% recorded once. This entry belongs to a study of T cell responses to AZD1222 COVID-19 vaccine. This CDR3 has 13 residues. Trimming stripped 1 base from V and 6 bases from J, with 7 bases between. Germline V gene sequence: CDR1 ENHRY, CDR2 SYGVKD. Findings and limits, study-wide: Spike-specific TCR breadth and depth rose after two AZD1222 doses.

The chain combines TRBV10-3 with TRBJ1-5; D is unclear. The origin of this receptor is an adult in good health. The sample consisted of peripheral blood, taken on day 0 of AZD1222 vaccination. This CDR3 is CAISELVSQPQHF. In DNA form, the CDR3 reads TGTGCCATCAGTGAGTTAGTATCTCAGCCCCAGCATTTT.